One and the same sample provided the 9 T cell receptor beta chains below, sequenced in a study of cytomegalovirus exposure and HLA in healthy donors. Some clones are missing from TCRdb's copy, which holds only in-frame ones; the method was immunoSEQ multiplex PCR. Altogether roughly 200,000 clones are present, around 86% being singletons, with the ten largest covering roughly 7%. Sequenced sample: PBMCs. The receptors were sampled from a man aged 25-45 years in good health and CMV-seropositive.

The genes are TRBV7-2 and TRBJ2-7, with 8 nucleotides matching TRBD2. The CDR3 consists of 15 residues. CDR1 SGHTA and CDR2 FQGNSA come from the germline V gene. V lost 5 bases and J lost 6; bases outside the gene matches: 12. The CDR3 DNA sequence: TGTGCCAGCAGCGCCTCCGGGACTAGATTCTCCGAGCAGTACTTC. Translating gives CASSASGTRFSEQYF.

The V and J genes are TRBV13 and TRBJ1-3; D gene uncertain. Trimming removed 0 bases from V and 0 bases from J, with 3 bases in between. Germline V lookup: CDR1 PRHDT, CDR2 FYEKMQ (reference sequence). The length of the CDR3 is 14 residues. The chain's CDR3 is CASSLGPSGNTIYF. In nucleotides, the CDR3 is TGTGCCAGCAGCTTAGGACCCTCTGGAAACACCATATATTTT.

J is TRBJ1-3 and V is TRBV9; D remains ambiguous. Deletions cut 1 base from V and 0 bases from J, with 11 bases between. Germline CDR1 reads SGDLS; CDR2 reads YYNGEE. The CDR3 totals 16 residues. The CDR3 loop reads CASSVKSGLSGNTIYF. CDR3 DNA sequence: TGTGCCAGCAGCGTAAAATCCGGCCTCTCTGGAAACACCATATATTTT.

The CDR3, as DNA: TGTGCCAGCAGCGCCCCGGGACAGGTGAAGAACACCGGGGAGCTGTTTTTT. Protein sequence: CASSAPGQVKNTGELFF. The chain recombines TRBV9 with TRBJ2-2, with TRBD1 identical over 8 bases. The germline V gene encodes CDR1 SGDLS and CDR2 YYNGEE. This CDR3 is 17 amino acids long. V dropped 3 bases and J dropped 1; count of bases not matched to a gene: 8.

This chain links TRBV15 with TRBJ2-4, with D maybe TRBD1 (6 bases). The CDR3 covers 16 residues. In germline, CDR1 is LNHNV, CDR2 YYDKDF (reference sequence). V lost 1 base and J 8 bases, leaving 18 bases between the germline ends. The CDR3, as DNA: TGTGCCACCAGCAGAGGTCCCCTAGGGGCAGGGGACATTCAGTACTTC. It yields the protein CATSRGPLGAGDIQYF.

J is TRBJ1-1 and V is TRBV7-7; no clear D gene. Germline values: CDR1 SSHAT, CDR2 FNYEAQ (reference sequence). The CDR3 extends over 13 amino acids. V lost 1 base and J lost 1, with 4 bases in between. The CDR3 sequence is CASSLGENTEAFF. As DNA, the CDR3 is TGTGCCAGCAGCTTAGGGGAGAACACTGAAGCTTTCTTT. Together with reference TRBV7-7 and TRBJ1-1, the CDR3 gives the full variable domain: GAGVSQSPRYKVTKRGQDVTLRCDPISSHATLYWYQQALGQGPEFLTYFNYEAQPDKSGLPSDRFSAERPEGSISTLTIQRTEQRDSAMYRCASSLGENTEAFFGQGTRLTVV.

The gene calls are TRBV15 and TRBJ2-1, with D unresolved. The CDR3 is 13 residues long. In germline, CDR1 is LNHNV, CDR2 YYDKDF (reference sequence). The V end was cut by 0 bases, the J end by 5 bases, with 5 bases between. This CDR3 is CATSRDVNNEQFF. CDR3 sequence (DNA): TGTGCCACCAGCAGAGATGTAAACAATGAGCAGTTCTTC.

The chain has TRBV11-1 and TRBJ1-6; D remains unclear. CDR1 and CDR2 from the germline V gene are SGHAT and FQDESV (reference sequence). The CDR3 sequence is 15 residues long. Trimming shortened V by 4 bases and J by 7 bases, and 14 bases separated the two germline ends. In DNA, the CDR3 is TGTGCCAGCAGCTCAACCCGCAATAACAATTCACCCCTCCACTTT. Amino acid sequence: CASSSTRNNNSPLHF. Variable domain in full (rest from reference TRBV11-1 and TRBJ1-6): EAEVAQSPRYKITEKSQAVAFWCDPISGHATLYWYRQILGQGPELLVQFQDESVVDDSQLPKDRFSAERLKGVDSTLKIQPAELGDSAMYLCASSSTRNNNSPLHFGNGTRLTVT.

This clone was seen a single time. The chain recombines TRBV6-5 with TRBJ1-2, with 8 bases fitting TRBD1. This CDR3 is built from 14 residues. Trimming cost V 5 bases and J 4 bases; bases outside gene matches: 6. Germline assignment: CDR1 MNHEY and CDR2 SVGAGI. CDR3 residues: CASSDAGGRYGYTF. The CDR3 region has the DNA TGTGCCAGCAGTGACGCAGGGGGCCGCTATGGCTACACCTTC.